The entry that follows covers one TCR beta chain sequence. Its antigen is currently not known. Per-base quality was not reported, and no clone a single base away is much larger than it. Reading from cysteine to phenylalanine, the CDR3 counts 15 amino acids. Only CDR3 DNA remains: 45 bases, in frame from the first base. CDR1 is given as SGHRS and CDR2 as YFSETQ, both from the germline V gene. Between the V and J ends, shortened by 4 bases and 3 bases respectively, the junction contains 16 bases. TCRbeta CDR3 regions were amplified from genomic DNA by means of the immunoSEQ Assay, a bias-controlled multiplex PCR. On the study's bioinformatics: The number of nucleated cells in each sample was estimated by amplification of reference gene primers within the assay. To quantify the absolute abundance of each unique TCRbeta CDR3 rearrangement, sequence reads were collapsed and filtered. Productive Simpson clonality was computed per sample as the square root of Simpson's diversity index over productive rearrangements. As stored in TCRdb, this immuneACCESS dataset retains in-frame rearrangements with V and J assigned. A fraction of the clones does not appear; measured against another copy, unresolved V genes explain less than half of the discrepancy, and the remainder lacks a known reason. V and J calls plus clone size are reproduced from that table; the DNA served to infer D and trimming. The sample contains roughly 350,000 clones, 85% of them found a single time. The biggest ten clones account for 3% to 4% of the sample.

The sample comes from a study of blood T cell repertoires in COVID-19 (dated by TCRdb to about 2020). At the level of the whole study: The collaborator samples originated in the United States, Italy and Spain and spanned the acute and convalescent phases of COVID-19. The repertoires were released in a freely available public database intended as a resource for research on the immune response to SARS-CoV-2. Nearly every sample came with metadata listing a de-identified subject ID, COVID-19 status, age in years and sex. The material from the prospective study consisted of cDNA or gDNA derived from T cells, B-cell-depleted T cells, or PBMCs. The dataset comprised deeply sampled blood TCRbeta repertoires from subjects exposed to, actively infected with, or recovered from COVID-19. The samples were drawn from two sources: the first 160 participants of the ongoing ImmuneRACE study, and fewer than 1,500 subjects contributed by 6 global collaborators. Where HLA class I and class II types were available, the types were taken from metadata supplied by the sample provider, not from assay-based typing. Overall results and qualifications from the work: How much clinical and demographic metadata was included differed by source and by participant, and the metadata was provided uncurated.

The collaborating institutions used their own protocols to collect whole blood in K2EDTA tubes. For TCRbeta analysis, collaborators shipped samples as frozen whole blood, isolated PBMCs, or DNA extracted from either of those sample types. This sequence was found in a woman between 18 and 29 years old with acute or convalescent COVID-19. Input material: peripheral blood. The chain couples TRBV5-1 to TRBJ1-2; the best D guess is TRBD1, with 6 bases matching. The CDR3 here reads CASSPGGQAHYGYTF. The DNA sequence follows: TGCGCCAGCAGCCCGGGGGGGCAGGCACACTATGGCTACACCTTC.